What follows are 12 T cell receptor beta chains derived from one specimen sequenced in a study of blood T cells in healthy people across ages. It was with a sample-barcoded 5' primer and a J-beta primer mix that a second PCR of roughly 6 to 12 cycles was run. TCRdb passed the 5' RACE reads through MiXCR, listing each CDR3 protein once. The table has roughly 1,800,000 distinct CDR3 sequences, about 50% seen once. Sequenced material: blood. All receptors derive from a woman between 35 and 50 years old in good health.

The rearrangement joins TRBV7-2 to TRBJ2-1; 11 positions agree with TRBD2. From germline, CDR1 is SGHTA and CDR2 FQGNSA. The V and J ends lost 1 base and 2 bases, in that order; junction bases with no gene match: 7. CDR3 size: 18 residues. The CDR3 nucleotides are TGTGCCAGCAGCTTAGTTGCTAGCGGGGGGCCCCCCTACAATGAGCAGTTCTTC. It codes for CASSLVASGGPPYNEQFF. The variable domain in full, completed from reference TRBV7-2 and TRBJ2-1, reads GAGVSQSPSNKVTEKGKDVELRCDPISGHTALYWYRQSLGQGLEFLIYFQGNSAPDKSGLPSDRFSAERTGGSVSTLTIQRTQQEDSAVYLCASSLVASGGPPYNEQFFGPGTRLTVL.

This clonotype appeared once. The chain combines TRBV7-9 with TRBJ2-4; 7 bases agree with TRBD1. Trimming at V came to 8 bases and at J to 4 bases, leaving 5 bases not matched to a gene. Germline lookup yields CDR1 SEHNR and CDR2 FQNEAQ (reference sequence). The CDR3 length is 13 residues. CDR3 coding DNA: TGTGCCAGCGGCCCGGGACAGAAAAACATTCAGTACTTC. Protein: CASGPGQKNIQYF.

This clonotype was picked up a small number of times. This rearrangement joins TRBV28 to TRBJ2-5; 7 bases align to TRBD1. This CDR3 region has 15 residues. The ends lost 6 bases at V and 5 bases at J; junction bases unmatched: 12. Germline V gene data show CDR1 as MDHEN and CDR2 as SYDVKM. CDR3 coding DNA: TGTGCCAGCAGCCAGATAACAGGGGCGCGGGAGACCCAGTACTTC. This gives the protein CASSQITGARETQYF.

The CDR3 spells CSARTSGGAGEQFF. DNA of the CDR3: TGCAGTGCCCGGACTAGCGGGGGGGCCGGTGAGCAGTTCTTC. The chain carries TRBV20-1 and TRBJ2-1, with TRBD2 matching over 15 bases. Germline lookup yields CDR1 DFQATT and CDR2 SNEGSKA (reference sequence). V trimming: 6 bases; J trimming: 9 bases; junction bases outside the gene matches: 6. The CDR3 is 14 amino acids.

The chain carries TRBV12-3 or TRBV12-4 and TRBJ1-1; D not resolved. The CDR3 has 15 amino acids. Trimming took off 5 bases at V and 5 bases at J, with 18 bases between the two ends. The CDR3 is CASSRPTEGWTEAFF. CDR3 coding DNA: TGTGCCAGCAGTCGCCCGACGGAGGGATGGACTGAAGCTTTCTTT.

The chain carries TRBV4-2 and TRBJ2-1, with TRBD2 matching over 15 bases. V lost 0 bases, J lost 8 bases, and 8 bases stayed unmatched. Germline V lookup: CDR1 LGHNA, CDR2 YNFKEQ. CDR3 length: 18 amino acids. The CDR3: CASSQDLLGLAGGHEQFF. The CDR3, as DNA: TGTGCCAGCAGCCAAGATTTATTAGGACTAGCGGGGGGGCATGAGCAGTTCTTC.

The genes are TRBV7-9 and TRBJ2-7, with 8 bases fitting TRBD2. The CDR3 is made up of 13 amino acids. CDR1 and CDR2 (germline): SEHNR, FQNEAQ (reference sequence). V gave up 3 bases and J gave up 9 bases; unmatched junction bases: 7. CDR3 loop: CASSLGTSGGQYF. The CDR3 DNA is TGTGCCAGCAGCTTGGGGACCAGCGGGGGGCAGTACTTC.

The V and J genes are TRBV5-1 and TRBJ1-2; TRBD1 matches at 10 bases. This CDR3 has 16 residues. V lost 3 bases to trimming and J lost 2 bases; unmatched junction nucleotides: 7. CDR1 is SGHRS and CDR2 is YFSETQ in the germline V gene. The CDR3 DNA is TGCGCCAGCAGCTCGGACAGGGGGGGGACAAACTATGGCTACACCTTC. Its protein product is CASSSDRGGTNYGYTF.

This clonotype was detected a few times. The chain carries TRBV7-2 and TRBJ2-7; D possibly matches TRBD1 or TRBD2 (6 bases each). V lost 5 bases and J lost 10, with 15 bases in between. The germline gives CDR1 SGHTA, CDR2 FQGNSA. This CDR3 is 12 amino acids long. CDR3 sequence (DNA): TGTGCCAGCAGCCCATCGAGGGGGGTTCAGTACTTC. Its translation is CASSPSRGVQYF. Based on the CDR3 plus reference TRBV7-2 and TRBJ2-7, the full variable domain is GAGVSQSPSNKVTEKGKDVELRCDPISGHTALYWYRQSLGQGLEFLIYFQGNSAPDKSGLPSDRFSAERTGGSVSTLTIQRTQQEDSAVYLCASSPSRGVQYFGPGTRLTVT.

This clonotype was detected a few times. The J gene is TRBJ2-6, the V gene TRBV5-1; D gene ambiguous. The germline gives CDR1 SGHRS, CDR2 YFSETQ. The CDR3 contains 14 residues. V lost 0 bases, J lost 12 bases, and 13 bases lay in between. CDR3 coding DNA: TGCGCCAGCAGCTTGGTTCCTGATATCGGCGTCCTGACTTTC. Amino acid sequence: CASSLVPDIGVLTF.

This clonotype showed up just a few times. The chain links TRBV15 to TRBJ1-6; no reliable D call. V lost 0 bases and J 10 bases, leaving 13 bases between the germline ends. The germline V gene encodes CDR1 LNHNV and CDR2 YYDKDF (reference sequence). The CDR3 runs 15 residues. CDR3 in amino acids: CATSRDSTRDSPLHF. CDR3 nucleotide sequence: TGTGCCACCAGCAGAGATAGCACCCGAGACTCACCCCTCCACTTT.

J is TRBJ2-3 and V is TRBV20-1; a possible D gene is TRBD2 (5 bases). The CDR3 length is 15 residues. Looked up from germline, CDR1 is DFQATT and CDR2 is SNEGSKA (reference sequence). Deletions cut 1 base from V and 4 bases from J, with 15 bases between. This CDR3 is CSARVTRRFPDTQYF. The CDR3 DNA reads TGCAGTGCTAGAGTAACTAGGAGATTTCCAGATACGCAGTATTTT.